Below, 22 T cell receptor beta chains from the same sample are listed, as sequenced in a study of cytomegalovirus exposure and HLA in healthy donors. Vbeta (60) and Jbeta (13) primers were used in the PCR. Using immunoSEQ multiplex PCR, the repertoire was profiled, and TCRdb retains in-frame clones only, with some absent. This repertoire shows under 150,000 clones, 55% to 85% found once; its top ten account for approximately 2%. Sequenced material: PBMCs. The receptors originated from a man in his forties or fifties in good health and CMV-seronegative.

This rearrangement joins TRBV28 to TRBJ1-5, with 9 nucleotides matching TRBD1. Trimming cost V 6 bases and J 6 bases; bases outside gene matches: 9. CDR3 length: 15 residues. Germline assignment: CDR1 MDHEN and CDR2 SYDVKM. This chain's CDR3 is CASSLGTGTVQPQHF. CDR3 bases: TGTGCCAGCAGCCTAGGGACAGGGACAGTTCAGCCCCAGCATTTT. Using reference TRBV28 and TRBJ1-5 for the parts outside the CDR3, the full variable domain is DVKVTQSSRYLVKRTGEKVFLECVQDMDHENMFWYRQDPGLGLRLIYFSYDVKMKEKGDIPEGYSVSREKKERFSLILESASTNQTSMYLCASSLGTGTVQPQHFGDGTRLSIL.

The chain uses TRBV5-1 and TRBJ1-3; maybe TRBD1 (5 bases). Trimming stripped 2 bases from V and 4 bases from J, with 16 bases between. The germline CDR1 and CDR2 sequences are SGHRS and YFSETQ. The CDR3 sequence is 16 residues long. The CDR3 reads CASSLTPTGAGNTIYF. For the CDR3, the DNA is TGCGCCAGCAGCTTAACGCCAACAGGTGCAGGAAACACCATATATTTT.

V and J are TRBV7-8 and TRBJ1-2, with 8 bases that match TRBD1. The CDR3 is 14 amino acids. Germline V CDR1 and CDR2: SGHVS, FQNEAQ. V shed 5 bases and J 4 bases; nucleotides not matched to a gene: 6. CDR3: CASSTRGLGYGYTF. The CDR3 bases are TGTGCCAGCAGCACCAGGGGGCTGGGCTATGGCTACACCTTC.

This chain connects TRBV5-6 to TRBJ1-2; D is unresolved. CDR3 length: 12 residues. Trimming removed 3 bases from V and 8 bases from J, with 11 bases in between. Germline V CDR1 and CDR2: SGHDT, YYEEEE. The CDR3 DNA reads as TGTGCCAGCAGCTCATCAGGTCGCGGCTACACCTTC. It is translated as CASSSSGRGYTF.

The chain is built from TRBV7-9 and TRBJ2-5, with D possibly matching TRBD1 (5 bases). The CDR3 is 15 residues long. Per germline, CDR1 SEHNR and CDR2 FQNEAQ (reference sequence). The V gene lost 3 bases and the J gene lost 4 bases, with 15 bases spanning the gap. The CDR3 sequence: CASSFFGAGVETQYF. In DNA form, the CDR3 reads TGTGCCAGCAGCTTCTTTGGGGCAGGAGTAGAGACCCAGTACTTC. Filled out from reference TRBV7-9 and TRBJ2-5, the complete variable domain reads DTGVSQNPRHKITKRGQNVTFRCDPISEHNRLYWYRQTLGQGPEFLTYFQNEAQLEKSRLLSDRFSAERPKGSFSTLEIQRTEQGDSAMYLCASSFFGAGVETQYFGPGTRLLVL.

The chain has TRBV9 and TRBJ2-1, with 9 positions matching TRBD1. Germline V gene data show CDR1 as SGDLS and CDR2 as YYNGEE. With 2 bases clipped from V and 9 bases from J, the junction kept 12 bases outside the gene matches. This CDR3 is built from 16 residues. This CDR3 reads CASSVAGGQGGGEQFF. CDR3 in DNA: TGTGCCAGCAGCGTCGCCGGGGGACAGGGAGGTGGTGAGCAGTTCTTC.

A remark on this clone: Other DNA sequences in this sample translate to the same CDR3. The chain uses TRBV9 and TRBJ2-1, with 12 bases matching TRBD2. CDR1 is SGDLS, CDR2 YYNGEE, per germline. CDR3 length equals 17 residues. After removal of 4 bases from V and 2 bases from J, the junction contained 7 bases not matched to a gene. CDR3 nucleotides: TGTGCCAGCAGCCCACGGACTAGCGGGGTTACCTACAATGAGCAGTTCTTC. This sequence encodes CASSPRTSGVTYNEQFF.

The V call is TRBV7-2, the J call TRBJ1-5; 8 bases agree with TRBD1. Germline V gene sequence: CDR1 SGHTA, CDR2 FQGNSA. CDR3 length: 14 amino acids. The ends lost 5 bases at V and 6 bases at J; junction bases unmatched: 6. CDR3 nucleotides: TGTGCCAGCAGCCTAGACAGGGGCTCTCAGCCCCAGCATTTT. Amino acids: CASSLDRGSQPQHF.

The CDR3 is CASSLAGGRNEQFF. DNA for the CDR3: TGCGCCAGCAGCTTGGCGGGGGGGCGGAATGAGCAGTTCTTC. The V and J genes are TRBV5-1 and TRBJ2-1; 8 bases map to TRBD2. V was pared by 0 bases and J by 7 bases, with 3 bases of the junction left unmatched. CDR3 size: 14 residues. The germline V gene encodes CDR1 SGHRS and CDR2 YFSETQ.

V usage is TRBV29-1 and J usage is TRBJ2-5, with no clear D. The J call may be wrong; the DNA end is better matched by TRBJ2-7. The CDR3 consists of 11 residues. Germline loops: CDR1 SQVTM, CDR2 ANQGSEA. In DNA, the CDR3 is TGCAGCGTTGTGGACTCCTACGAGCAGTACTTC. Translation: CSVVDSYEQYF.

The V call is TRBV7-2, the J call TRBJ1-1; the match to TRBD1 covers 7 bases. The V segment lost 5 bases and the J segment 0 bases; nucleotides outside the gene matches: 6. Germline V lookup: CDR1 SGHTA, CDR2 FQGNSA. This CDR3 region has 15 residues. As DNA, the CDR3 is TGTGCCAGCAGCCTAGGCGACAGGGTGAACACTGAAGCTTTCTTT. Translating it yields CASSLGDRVNTEAFF.

A remark on this clone: Sequence at one end of the junction differs from germline and may be a read error. The gene calls are TRBV6-1 and TRBJ1-1; 12 bases match TRBD1. The CDR3 extends over 16 amino acids. The germline V gene encodes CDR1 MNHNS and CDR2 SASEGT. CDR3 sequence: CASREGTGGENTEAFF. CDR3 DNA sequence: TGTGCCAGCAGGGAAGGGACAGGGGGCGAAAACACTGAAGCTTTCTTT.

V gene TRBV5-1 combines with J gene TRBJ1-4; D remains ambiguous. This CDR3 has 15 residues. Germline V CDR1 and CDR2: SGHRS, YFSETQ. Trimming shortened V by 4 bases and J by 4 bases, and 14 bases separated the two germline ends. As DNA, the CDR3 is TGCGCCAGCAGCGCCCTGTCGGAGTTTAATGAAAAACTGTTTTTT. Protein: CASSALSEFNEKLFF.

The rearrangement joins TRBV28 to TRBJ1-2, with D perhaps matching TRBD1 (6 bases). Germline assignment: CDR1 MDHEN and CDR2 SYDVKM. Between the trimmed V and J ends, which lost 7 bases and 8 bases, there was a span of 26 bases. The CDR3 is 16 amino acids. CDR3 region: CASTQWRSSRGGGYTF. The CDR3 DNA is TGTGCCAGCACCCAATGGCGGAGTTCCAGGGGCGGAGGCTACACCTTC.

This chain connects TRBV5-4 to TRBJ2-4; 9 bases are a match to TRBD1. V shed 9 bases, J shed 0 bases, and the junction held 22 bases outside the gene matches. CDR1 SGHNT and CDR2 YYREEE come from the germline V gene (reference sequence). The CDR3 has 20 amino acids. The DNA for the CDR3 is TGTGCCACCACGTCCTCCCAACAGGGGGCCGAACCTCTAGCCAAAAACATTCAGTACTTC. Residues: CATTSSQQGAEPLAKNIQYF. Supplemented by reference TRBV5-4 and TRBJ2-4, the full variable domain reads ETGVTQSPTHLIKTRGQQVTLRCSSQSGHNTVSWYQQALGQGPQFIFQYYREEENGRGNFPPRFSGLQFPNYSSELNVNALELDDSALYLCATTSSQQGAEPLAKNIQYFGAGTRLSVL.

The V gene is TRBV5-6, the J gene TRBJ1-2; 10 bases map to TRBD1. Trimming cost V 4 bases and J 5 bases; bases outside gene matches: 8. Looked up from germline, CDR1 is SGHDT and CDR2 is YYEEEE. The CDR3 spans 15 residues. In DNA, the CDR3 is TGTGCCAGCAGCACCAGGACAGGGGGAGTTTATGGCTACACCTTC. Its translation: CASSTRTGGVYGYTF.

The rearrangement uses TRBV9 and TRBJ1-1, with D tentatively TRBD1 (6 bases). The germline V gene has CDR1 SGDLS and CDR2 YYNGEE. This CDR3 spans 17 amino acids. The V gene lost 0 bases and the J gene lost 0 bases, with 15 bases spanning the gap. The CDR3 loop reads CASSVEGVGRMNTEAFF. In DNA form, the CDR3 reads TGTGCCAGCAGCGTAGAGGGGGTAGGAAGGATGAACACTGAAGCTTTCTTT.

This clone was seen a single time. This chain uses TRBV2 with TRBJ2-1; possibly TRBD1 for D (6 bases). The CDR3 runs to 15 residues. The ends were cut back, 6 bases at V and 2 bases at J, with 14 bases in the middle. Germline values: CDR1 SNHLY, CDR2 FYNNEI. The CDR3 coding sequence is TGTGCCAGCAGGGATGGTGGGGGCACCTACAATGAGCAGTTCTTC. Protein product: CASRDGGGTYNEQFF.

J is TRBJ2-3 and V is TRBV7-3; 8 bases fit TRBD1. With V trimmed by 3 bases and J by 4 bases, 6 bases remained unmatched. Looked up from germline, CDR1 is SGHTA and CDR2 is FQGTGA. This CDR3 region has 15 residues. The CDR3 DNA reads as TGTGCCAGCAGCTTGACAGGGGCCCCTTCAGATACGCAGTATTTT. Residues: CASSLTGAPSDTQYF.

CDR3 region: CASSLRPGDRGQGNTIYF. The CDR3 DNA reads TGCGCCAGCAGCTTGAGGCCTGGGGACAGGGGGCAAGGAAACACCATATATTTT. The chain carries TRBV5-1 and TRBJ1-3; 12 positions agree with TRBD1. The CDR3 sequence is 18 residues long. Looked up from germline, CDR1 is SGHRS and CDR2 is YFSETQ. V shed 1 base and J 4 bases; nucleotides not matched to a gene: 9.

J is TRBJ2-1 and V is TRBV19, with D possibly matching TRBD2 (6 bases). The CDR3 totals 12 residues. The ends were cut back, 8 bases at V and 3 bases at J, with 8 bases in the middle. CDR1 and CDR2 (germline): LNHDA, SQIVND (reference sequence). CDR3: CASPGGYNEQFF. In nucleotides, the CDR3 is TGTGCCAGTCCCGGGGGCTACAATGAGCAGTTCTTC.

Here the CDR3 reads CASSVQGKKTQYF. CDR3 bases: TGCGCCAGCAGCGTACAGGGGAAGAAGACCCAGTACTTC. The chain has TRBV5-1 and TRBJ2-5, with 7 bases aligning to TRBD1. After removal of 4 bases from V and 6 bases from J, the junction contained 6 bases not matched to a gene. The CDR3 runs to 13 residues. Germline CDR1 is SGHRS and CDR2 is YFSETQ.